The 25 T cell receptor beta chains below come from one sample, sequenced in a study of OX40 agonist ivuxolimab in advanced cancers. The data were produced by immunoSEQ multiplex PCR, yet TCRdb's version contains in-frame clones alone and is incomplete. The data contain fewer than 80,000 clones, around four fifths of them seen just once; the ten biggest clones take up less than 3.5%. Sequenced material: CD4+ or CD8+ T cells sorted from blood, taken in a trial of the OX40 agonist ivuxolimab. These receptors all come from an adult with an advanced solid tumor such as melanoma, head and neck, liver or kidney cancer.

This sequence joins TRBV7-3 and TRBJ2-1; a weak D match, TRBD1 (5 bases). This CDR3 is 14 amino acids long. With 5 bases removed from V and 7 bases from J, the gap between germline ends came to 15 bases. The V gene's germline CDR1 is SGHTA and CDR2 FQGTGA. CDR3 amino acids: CASSPNQGVNEQFF. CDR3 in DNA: TGTGCCAGCAGCCCTAACCAGGGTGTGAATGAGCAGTTCTTC.

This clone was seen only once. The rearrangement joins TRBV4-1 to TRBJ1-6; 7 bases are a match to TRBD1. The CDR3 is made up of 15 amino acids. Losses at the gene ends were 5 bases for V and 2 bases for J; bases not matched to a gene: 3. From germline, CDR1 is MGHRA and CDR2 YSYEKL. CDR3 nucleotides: TGCGCCAGCAGCGAAGGGGGCACCTATAATTCACCCCTCCACTTT. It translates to CASSEGGTYNSPLHF.

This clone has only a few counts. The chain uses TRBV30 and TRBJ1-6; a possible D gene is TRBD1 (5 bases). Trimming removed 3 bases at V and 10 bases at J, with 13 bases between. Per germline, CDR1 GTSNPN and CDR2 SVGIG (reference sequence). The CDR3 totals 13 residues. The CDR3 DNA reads TGTGCCTGGAGCCTCTCCAGGGAATCACCCCTCCACTTT. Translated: CAWSLSRESPLHF.

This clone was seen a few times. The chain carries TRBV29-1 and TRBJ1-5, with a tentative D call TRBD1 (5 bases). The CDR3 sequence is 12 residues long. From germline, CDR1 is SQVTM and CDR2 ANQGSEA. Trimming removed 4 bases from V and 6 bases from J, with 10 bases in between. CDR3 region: CSVGRDGQPQHF. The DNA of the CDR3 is TGCAGCGTTGGGAGGGACGGTCAGCCCCAGCATTTT.

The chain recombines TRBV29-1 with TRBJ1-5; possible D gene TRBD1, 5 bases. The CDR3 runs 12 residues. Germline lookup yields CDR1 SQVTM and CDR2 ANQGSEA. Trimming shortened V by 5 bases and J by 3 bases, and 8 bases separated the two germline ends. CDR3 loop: CSVRQPNQPQHF. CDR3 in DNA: TGCAGCGTTCGACAGCCCAATCAGCCCCAGCATTTT.

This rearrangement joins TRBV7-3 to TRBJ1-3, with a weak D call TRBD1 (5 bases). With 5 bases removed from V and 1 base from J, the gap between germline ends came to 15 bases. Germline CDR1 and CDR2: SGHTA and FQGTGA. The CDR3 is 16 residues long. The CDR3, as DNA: TGTGCCAGCAGCACGGGGCCTGTAAGATCTGGAAACACCATATATTTT. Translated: CASSTGPVRSGNTIYF.

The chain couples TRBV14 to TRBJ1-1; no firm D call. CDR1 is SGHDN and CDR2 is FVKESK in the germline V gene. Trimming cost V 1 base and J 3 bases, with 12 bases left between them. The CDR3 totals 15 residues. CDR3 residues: CASSQVTGAHTEAFF. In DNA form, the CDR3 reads TGTGCCAGCAGCCAAGTAACGGGTGCGCACACTGAAGCTTTCTTT.

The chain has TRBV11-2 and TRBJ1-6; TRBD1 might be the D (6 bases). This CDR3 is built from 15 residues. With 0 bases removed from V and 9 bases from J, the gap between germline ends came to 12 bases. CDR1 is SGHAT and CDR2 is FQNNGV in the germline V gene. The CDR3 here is CASSLDTGTFSPLHF. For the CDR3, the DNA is TGTGCCAGCAGCTTAGATACAGGGACCTTTTCACCCCTCCACTTT. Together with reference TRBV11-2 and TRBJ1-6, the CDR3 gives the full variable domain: EAGVAQSPRYKIIEKRQSVAFWCNPISGHATLYWYQQILGQGPKLLIQFQNNGVVDDSQLPKDRFSAERLKGVDSTLKIQPAKLEDSAVYLCASSLDTGTFSPLHFGNGTRLTVT.

This chain's CDR3 is CASSAGGYEQYF. For the CDR3, the DNA is TGTGCCAGCAGCGCCGGGGGCTACGAGCAGTACTTC. V is TRBV7-8 and J is TRBJ2-7, with a weak D call TRBD2 (6 bases). V dropped 5 bases and J dropped 3 bases, with 8 bases sitting between them. Germline V gene data show CDR1 as SGHVS and CDR2 as FQNEAQ. The CDR3 has 12 residues.

The CDR3 coding sequence is TGTGCCAGCAGCTGGGACAGTACCTACGAGCAGTACTTC. This encodes CASSWDSTYEQYF. The rearrangement links TRBV11-3 to TRBJ2-7; 7 bases fit TRBD1. V dropped 4 bases and J dropped 2; count of bases not matched to a gene: 2. Germline-derived CDR1 and CDR2 are SGHNT and YENEEA. CDR3 length equals 13 residues.

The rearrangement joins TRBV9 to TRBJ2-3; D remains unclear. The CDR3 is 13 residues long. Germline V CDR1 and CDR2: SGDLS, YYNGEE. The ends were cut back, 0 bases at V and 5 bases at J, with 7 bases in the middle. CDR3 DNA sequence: TGTGCCAGCAGCGTAGGAGAGGAAGATACGCAGTATTTT. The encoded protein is CASSVGEEDTQYF.

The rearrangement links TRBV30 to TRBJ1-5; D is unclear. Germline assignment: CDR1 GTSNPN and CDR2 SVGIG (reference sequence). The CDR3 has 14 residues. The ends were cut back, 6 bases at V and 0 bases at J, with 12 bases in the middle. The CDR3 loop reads CACSGSDSNQPQHF. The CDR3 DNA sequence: TGTGCCTGCTCCGGATCCGATAGCAATCAGCCCCAGCATTTT. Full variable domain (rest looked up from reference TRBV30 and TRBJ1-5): SQTIHQWPATLVQPVGSPLSLECTVEGTSNPNLYWYRQAAGRGLQLLFYSVGIGQISSEVPQNLSASRPQDRQFILSSKKLLLSDSGFYLCACSGSDSNQPQHFGDGTRLSIL.

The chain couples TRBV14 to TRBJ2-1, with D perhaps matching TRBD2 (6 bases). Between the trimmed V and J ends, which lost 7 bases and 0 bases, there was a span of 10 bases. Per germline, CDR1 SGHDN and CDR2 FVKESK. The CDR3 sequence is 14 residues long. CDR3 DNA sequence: TGTGCCAGCAAGGAGGGAAACTCCTACAATGAGCAGTTCTTC. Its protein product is CASKEGNSYNEQFF.

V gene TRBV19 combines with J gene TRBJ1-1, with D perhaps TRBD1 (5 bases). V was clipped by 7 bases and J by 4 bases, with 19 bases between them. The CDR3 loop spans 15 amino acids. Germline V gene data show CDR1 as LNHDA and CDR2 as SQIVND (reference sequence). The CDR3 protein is CASMARGRITTEAFF. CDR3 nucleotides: TGTGCCAGTATGGCGCGGGGGAGGATAACCACTGAAGCTTTCTTT.

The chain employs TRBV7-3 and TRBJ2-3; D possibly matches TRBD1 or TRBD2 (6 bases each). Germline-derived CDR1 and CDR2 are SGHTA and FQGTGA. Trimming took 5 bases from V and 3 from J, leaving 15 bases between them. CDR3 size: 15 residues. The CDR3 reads CASSAEGVLTDTQYF. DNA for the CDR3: TGTGCCAGCAGCGCGGAGGGGGTACTGACAGATACGCAGTATTTT.

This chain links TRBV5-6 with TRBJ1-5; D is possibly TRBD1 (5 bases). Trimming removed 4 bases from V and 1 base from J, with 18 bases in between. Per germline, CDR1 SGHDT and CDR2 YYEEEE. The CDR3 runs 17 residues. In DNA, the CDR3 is TGTGCCAGCAGCCCTTTTCGGACGGGGGTGAGCAATCAGCCCCAGCATTTT. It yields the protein CASSPFRTGVSNQPQHF.

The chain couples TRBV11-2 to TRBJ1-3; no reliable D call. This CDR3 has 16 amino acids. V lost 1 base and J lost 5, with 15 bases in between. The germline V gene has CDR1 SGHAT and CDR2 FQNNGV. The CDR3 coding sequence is TGTGCCAGCAGCTTAGGTGTTGGAGCGTGGAGAAACACCATATATTTT. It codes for CASSLGVGAWRNTIYF. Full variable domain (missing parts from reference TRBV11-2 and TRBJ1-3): EAGVAQSPRYKIIEKRQSVAFWCNPISGHATLYWYQQILGQGPKLLIQFQNNGVVDDSQLPKDRFSAERLKGVDSTLKIQPAKLEDSAVYLCASSLGVGAWRNTIYFGEGSWLTVV.

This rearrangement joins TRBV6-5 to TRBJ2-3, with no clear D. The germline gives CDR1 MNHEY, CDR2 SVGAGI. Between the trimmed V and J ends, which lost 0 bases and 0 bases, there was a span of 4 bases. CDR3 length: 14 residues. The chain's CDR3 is CASSYSPSTDTQYF. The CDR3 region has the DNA TGTGCCAGCAGTTACTCGCCTAGCACAGATACGCAGTATTTT.

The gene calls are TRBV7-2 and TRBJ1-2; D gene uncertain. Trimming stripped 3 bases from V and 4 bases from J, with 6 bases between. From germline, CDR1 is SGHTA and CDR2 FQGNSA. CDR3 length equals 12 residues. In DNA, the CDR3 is TGTGCCAGCAGCTTTTCTACCTATGGCTACACCTTC. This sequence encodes CASSFSTYGYTF.

The CDR3 is CASSLGAQKNSPLHF. CDR3 in DNA: TGTGCCAGCAGCTTAGGGGCGCAAAAAAATTCACCCCTCCACTTT. The genes are TRBV7-9 and TRBJ1-6, with D hard to call. The CDR3 spans 15 residues. Per germline, CDR1 SEHNR and CDR2 FQNEAQ (reference sequence). The V end lost 1 base, the J end lost 7 bases, and 11 bases lay between the germline ends.

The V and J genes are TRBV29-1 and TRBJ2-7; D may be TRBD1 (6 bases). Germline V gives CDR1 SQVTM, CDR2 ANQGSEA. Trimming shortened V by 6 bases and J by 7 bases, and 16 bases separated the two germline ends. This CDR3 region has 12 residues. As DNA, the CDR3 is TGCAGCGTCCAACCAGGGGAAGGGGAGCAGTACTTC. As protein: CSVQPGEGEQYF.

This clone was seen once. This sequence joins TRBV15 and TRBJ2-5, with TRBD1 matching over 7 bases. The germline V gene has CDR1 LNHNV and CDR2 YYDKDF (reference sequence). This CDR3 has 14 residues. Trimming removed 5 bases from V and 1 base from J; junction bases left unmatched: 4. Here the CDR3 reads CATSRDSIQETQYF. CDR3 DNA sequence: TGTGCCACCAGCCGGGACAGCATCCAAGAGACCCAGTACTTC.

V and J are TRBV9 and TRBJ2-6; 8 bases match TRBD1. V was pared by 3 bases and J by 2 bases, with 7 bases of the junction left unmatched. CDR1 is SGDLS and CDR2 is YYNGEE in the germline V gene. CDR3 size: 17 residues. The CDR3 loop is CASSDSRGRTGANVLTF. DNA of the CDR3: TGTGCCAGCAGCGACAGCAGGGGGCGCACTGGGGCCAACGTCCTGACTTTC.

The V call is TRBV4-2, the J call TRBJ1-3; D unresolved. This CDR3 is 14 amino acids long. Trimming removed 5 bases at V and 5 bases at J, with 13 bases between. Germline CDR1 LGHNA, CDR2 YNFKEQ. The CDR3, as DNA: TGTGCCAGCAGCTCCCGAGGGCTAAGAAACACCATATATTTT. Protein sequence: CASSSRGLRNTIYF.

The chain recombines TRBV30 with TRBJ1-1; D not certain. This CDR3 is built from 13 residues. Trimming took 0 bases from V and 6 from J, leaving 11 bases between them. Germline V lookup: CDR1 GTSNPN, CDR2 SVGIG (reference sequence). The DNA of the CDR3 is TGTGCCTGGAGTGTTACATCCGAATCTGAAGCTTTCTTT. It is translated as CAWSVTSESEAFF.